The 4 T cell receptor beta chains reported below all come from one sample, sequenced in a study of beta chain features in type 1 diabetes (dated by TCRdb to 2016 to 2019). Library method: the immunoSEQ multiplex PCR assay. The High Capacity cDNA Reverse Transcription Kit was used to reverse transcribe all of the isolated RNA, meaning that expressed TCRB transcripts were what got sequenced. As stored in TCRdb, this immuneACCESS dataset retains in-frame rearrangements with V and J assigned. A fraction of the clones does not appear; measured against another copy, unresolved V genes explain less than half of the discrepancy, and the remainder lacks a known reason. This sample comprises 250,000 to 300,000 clones, roughly 8% of them detected only once. More than 1% of the sample belongs to the ten largest clones. The sequencing input was central memory CD4+ T cells from blood. These receptors all stem from a woman under 30 in good health.

This clone appeared a few times. V is TRBV4-2 and J is TRBJ2-1; D possibly corresponds to TRBD1 (6 bases). V was shortened by 3 bases and J by 5 bases, with 17 bases between the two germline ends. The germline gives CDR1 LGHNA, CDR2 YNFKEQ. The CDR3 runs 16 residues. The CDR3 region is CASSHESGRGNNEQFF. CDR3 nucleotide sequence: TGTGCCAGCAGCCATGAGTCCGGCAGGGGTAACAATGAGCAGTTCTTC.

The chain combines TRBV5-1 with TRBJ2-1, with 7 nucleotides matching TRBD1. Germline V lookup: CDR1 SGHRS, CDR2 YFSETQ. The CDR3 spans 14 residues. V trimming: 6 bases; J trimming: 8 bases; junction bases outside the gene matches: 11. CDR3 sequence reads: CASNLQGTGDEQFF. CDR3 DNA sequence: TGCGCCAGCAATCTACAGGGGACGGGCGATGAGCAGTTCTTC.

The gene calls are TRBV28 and TRBJ2-7, with a possible D match to TRBD1 (6 bases). This CDR3 has 15 residues. V was clipped by 6 bases and J by 2 bases, with 17 bases between them. Germline lookup yields CDR1 MDHEN and CDR2 SYDVKM. CDR3 sequence: CASRGATRAAYEQYV. CDR3 coding DNA: TGTGCCAGCAGGGGGGCGACCCGGGCCGCCTACGAGCAGTACGTC.

This clone was counted a few times. The rearrangement links TRBV7-9 to TRBJ2-7; TRBD1 or TRBD2 may be the D gene (5 bases each). The CDR3 has 15 amino acids. V lost 5 bases to trimming and J lost 7 bases, with 21 bases between them. The germline V gene has CDR1 SEHNR and CDR2 FQNEAQ (reference sequence). The CDR3 DNA sequence: TGTGCCAGCAGCGCGACCGGGACGCCCTATGGTGAGCAGTACTTC. Amino acids: CASSATGTPYGEQYF.